This T cell receptor (beta chain) was retrieved from a study of blood T cell repertoires in COVID-19. On the study more broadly: Samples taken during acute and convalescent COVID-19 were collected in the United States, Italy and Spain. PBMCs, B-cell-depleted T cells, or T cells were the source of the cDNA or gDNA that made up the material.

CDR1 and CDR2 (germline): SGHVS, FQNEAQ. Trimming at V came to 5 bases and at J to 1 base, leaving 12 bases not matched to a gene. The CDR3 covers 18 residues. Original data processing: Nucleated cell number was recorded as an estimate derived from reference gene primer amplification. TCRdb keeps only in-frame clones here, not all; method: immunoSEQ multiplex PCR. Clone size and the V and J calls come from that table; the DNA yielded D and trimming. The repertoire holds around 100,000 clones, with roughly four fifths as singletons. V and J are TRBV7-8 and TRBJ2-2, with 8 bases identical to TRBD2. This TCR derives from a man in his sixties with acute or convalescent COVID-19. The sample taken for sequencing was peripheral blood. The CDR3 region has the DNA TGTGCCAGCAGCCGTACCCGGGGGGGACGTAAGAACACCGGGGAGCTGTTTTTT. It codes for CASSRTRGGRKNTGELFF.